The entry that follows covers one T cell receptor beta chain sequence. Its binding antigen is unknown. Base qualities are not provided; no much larger clone lies one nucleotide away. In light of the paper, this sample's time point label describes: week 3, after first cycle of checkpoint inhibitor. Blood samples were taken at two points: before treatment (T0) and at week 3 (W3), which came after the first cycle of checkpoint blockade. Except for a couple of patients with rapid clinical progression, response was assessed 12 weeks after the first infusion by RECIST 1.1; disease control meant complete response, partial response or stable disease. Any patient who had received prior systemic cancer treatment, was on concomitant immunosuppressant therapy or had synchronous other active malignancies was excluded. TCR beta was sequenced in both bulk PBMC and plasma cell-free DNA in order to track circulating cells as well as T cell turnover.

The source of the sample is a study of blood T cell dynamics during melanoma immunotherapy (TCRdb year 2020). For context, the study as a whole: Patients with metastatic melanoma were treated with first-line pembrolizumab or nivolumab plus ipilimumab as standard of care in the United Kingdom. To find early correlates of response, peripheral T cell receptor repertoires were profiled in metastatic melanoma patients before and after one cycle of checkpoint inhibitor therapy. Consecutive patients formed a training cohort, and a further independent group of patients from the same centre was pooled into an external validation set. What the work shows at the level of the full study, not this receptor alone: A rise in the change in cfDNA rearrangement efficiency score from T0 to W3 was seen in patients achieving disease control but not in progressors, suggesting increased peripheral T cell turnover. The relatively small sample size was recognized as a factor that could limit how well the results generalize. Whether the T cell clones behind the repertoire changes were melanoma-specific or instead reflected general immune activation was something the study could not determine.

Each cfDNA sample was loaded with a fixed 40 ng of plasma cell-free DNA. TCR beta CDR3 sequences were amplified from genomic DNA using the immunoSEQ TCRb Assay kit according to manufacturer instructions. The KAPA Library Quantification Kit for Illumina platforms was used to quantify pooled libraries by qPCR. Pooled libraries were clustered at about 0.55-1.1 pM and sequenced on an Illumina NextSeq 500. In the authors' own workflow: Analysis of the TCR data relied on immunoSEQ ANALYZER and the R LymphoSeq package. A rearrangement efficiency score was calculated as productive divided by the sum of productive and non-productive CDR3 sequences. Clonality was measured with the Gini coefficient and diversity with the Renyi index at alpha=1, compared pairwise between timepoints within each patient. In LymphoSeq, clonal relatedness was computed using an edit distance of 3, and repertoire similarity was computed using the Bhattacharyya coefficient. To classify response, a linear discriminant analysis based on week-3 changes in clonality and diversity was built using the R MASS and caret packages. TCRdb's version of the immuneACCESS table is confined to in-frame rearrangements and falls short of the full clone set. An unresolved V gene accounts for under half of the shortfall where checked; the remainder is of unknown origin. The V and J calls and the clone size are those of that table, but D and trimming were determined from the DNA. This sample's records show 49 clones.

This sample comprised cell-free DNA from blood, obtained from a patient treated with checkpoint blockade. According to the study, the label for this sample's cell subset or site signals: plasma cell-free DNA. This TCR derives from a human donor with melanoma.

The CDR3 in this case is CASSQDKRGRDWGSEQFF. The sequenced DNA is TGCGCCAGCAGCCAAGATAAAAGAGGGAGGGACTGGGGCAGTGAGCAGTTCTTC. Here the chain combines TRBV4-1 and TRBJ2-1; TRBD2 fits 7 bases in the junction. The germline V gene specifies MGHRA as CDR1 and YSYEKL as CDR2. Its CDR3 holds 18 amino acids, cysteine through phenylalanine. Only CDR3 DNA remains: 54 bases, in frame from the first base. Ends trimmed: V by 0 bases, J by 9 bases; bases unmatched to a gene: 17.